The clone carrying this T cell receptor (beta chain) came up many times. This specimen belongs to a study of T cell repertoires in cytomegalovirus infection. TCRdb re-called the reads through MiXCR, storing one row per CDR3 protein. The sample holds 70,000 to 75,000 distinct CDR3 sequences, under 4.5% seen once. V lost 0 bases to trimming and J lost 7 bases, with 18 bases between them. Germline CDR1 and CDR2: LGHNA and YSLEER. The CDR3 totals 17 residues. The clonotype was recovered from a human donor in good health (CMV status not recorded). Some clones in this sample may be carry-over from other donors' samples. The J gene is TRBJ1-4, the V gene TRBV4-3, with TRBD1 as a possible D gene (5 bases). Sequencing used PBMCs. This chain's CDR3 is CASSQDLGARWGEKLFF. The DNA for the CDR3 is TGCGCCAGCAGCCAAGATCTAGGGGCCAGGTGGGGTGAAAAACTGTTTTTT.